This is a list of T cell receptor beta chains from one sample in a study of cytomegalovirus exposure and HLA in healthy donors. The assay was immunoSEQ multiplex PCR, and TCRdb's table has in-frame clones only and misses some. The table records 150,000 to 170,000 clones, approximately 72% of them present only once. Sequenced sample: PBMCs. The receptor source for this set is a man aged 18 to 35 in good health and CMV-seronegative. CDR3s leave out the opening cysteine and the closing phenylalanine or tryptophan.

TRBV14 | ASSQEWGQGLYEQY
TRBV6-5 | ASSYGGSKETQY
TRBV2 | ASSEGLAVHNEQF
TRBV5-8 | ASSLPGFGEKLF
TRBV9 | ASSVASWSSYNEQF
TRBV5-4 | ASSLDGLAGAYNEQF
TRBV7-9 | ASSHPRDRATGELF
TRBV9 | ASSPVKQGTYNEQF
TRBV30 | AWMSGTYEQY
TRBV28 | ASPDRSYEQY
TRBV6-6 | ASRPGTAWPEAF
TRBV7-6 | ASSLAAGGHGYGYT
TRBV7-4 | ASSYDRRGELF
TRBV27 | ASSPTPPGVDTGELF
TRBV4-3 | ASSQSGQGDNIQY
TRBV29-1 | SVAVQNTEAF
TRBV27 | ASSPTGAETQY
TRBV7-8 | ASSLAGAGVWHEQF
TRBV19 | ASRRVAGGGATDTQY
TRBV4-3 | ASSQGRGTRDTQY
TRBV10-1 | ASSEAGAVAGELF
TRBV27 | ASSLLQGQVPYEQY
TRBV7-9 | ASSPPGGRSVDEQY
TRBV6-5 | ASSYSGGTNTEAF
TRBV27 | AGPWDRQEQF
TRBV10-1 | ASSEPTSGPGEQY
TRBV27 | ASSLAIGTTIQY
TRBV5-4 | ASSLVTGMNTEAF
TRBV6-6 | ASSLPRQGRTEAF
TRBV10-3 | AISESAREGGTDTQY
TRBV7-9 | SSSTRGTDTQY
TRBV11-2 | ASSNERSGYT
TRBV5-1 | ASSQDTNEQY
TRBV9 | ASSPLGGVGTGELF
TRBV4-1 | ASSHQDRENQPQH
TRBV1 | TSSPDRRAHNEQF
TRBV28 | ASSPGQTYGYT